This T cell receptor (beta chain) comes out of a study of blood T cell repertoires in COVID-19 (dated by TCRdb to between 2020 and 2021). Regarding the research as a whole: Samples covering the acute and convalescent phases of COVID-19 were provided by collaborators in the United States, Italy and Spain. The material from the prospective study consisted of cDNA or gDNA derived from T cells, B-cell-depleted T cells, or PBMCs. The dataset comprised deeply sampled blood TCRbeta repertoires from subjects exposed to, actively infected with, or recovered from COVID-19. The repertoires were released in a freely available public database meant as a resource for research on the immune response to SARS-CoV-2. The samples were drawn from the first 160 participants of the ongoing ImmuneRACE study and from 950 to 1,500 subjects provided by 6 global collaborators. Sample metadata almost always included a de-identified subject ID, COVID-19 status, age in years and sex. Where HLA class I and class II types were available, the types were taken from metadata supplied by the sample provider, not from assay-based typing. Findings and caveats that apply to the study as a whole: The quantity of clinical and demographic metadata differed by source and by participant and was supplied without curation.

Concerning this clone: The clone's antigen remains unknown. No much larger clonotype is one base removed from it; base qualities were not supplied.

CDR1 is given as MNHNY and CDR2 as SVGAGI, both from the germline V gene (reference sequence). Clipping removes 0 bases from V and 2 bases from J, with 4 as the unmatched junction base count. CDR3 length: 16 amino acids, cysteine to phenylalanine. The DNA shown is the 48-base CDR3, in frame from base 1. The immunoSEQ Assay, a bias-controlled multiplex PCR, was used to amplify TCRbeta CDR3 regions from genomic DNA. As for the authors' bioinformatics: Within the assay, amplification of reference gene primers was used to estimate how many nucleated cells each sample contained. To quantify the absolute abundance of each unique TCRbeta CDR3 rearrangement, sequence reads were collapsed and filtered. For each sample, productive Simpson clonality was calculated by taking the square root of Simpson's diversity index across productive rearrangements. Held by TCRdb, this immuneACCESS table contains in-frame sequences only and omits some clones. Under half of the omission traces to an unresolved V gene where checked; the cause of the rest is unknown. Clonal size and the V and J genes are those of that table, whereas D and trimming came from the DNA. The sample table contains fewer than 250,000 clones; only one count was recorded for 70% to 85% of them. Clones ranked in the top ten supply approximately 3% of the sample.

Participants in the prospective study were aged about 18 to 95 years, lived in 24 United States geographic areas, and enrolled through a virtual design. To assign participants to cohorts, the prospective study relied on clinical history that participants themselves reported in a screening survey and a study questionnaire. Recovered participants in ImmuneRACE Cohort 3 were defined by two consecutive negative NP/OP PCR tests, clearance by a healthcare professional, or resolution of symptoms. Mobile phlebotomists in the prospective study collected whole blood, serum and a nasopharyngeal or oropharyngeal swab from every participant. Prospective study participants could optionally give additional blood draws and questionnaires over a roughly 2-month period. Before DNA extraction, blood samples from the prospective study were shipped at room temperature or frozen.

The receptor chain draws on TRBV6-6 and TRBJ1-3, and TRBD1 aligns with 7 junction nucleotides. This receptor was taken from a woman between 25 and 40 years old who had recovered from COVID-19. Sequenced material: PBMCs or T cells enriched from blood (not recorded which). The sequenced DNA is TGTGCCAGCAGTTACTCGAGAACAGGGGCTGGAAACACCATATATTTT. Translated, this gives CASSYSRTGAGNTIYF.